This TCR beta chain was sequenced in a study of cytomegalovirus exposure and HLA in healthy donors. Background on the study: As an earlier analysis found, roughly 170 million T cells yielded some 120 million unique TCR beta sequences. A data release that came early held approximately 85 million unique TCRs from HLA-typed donors. Points from the study as a whole: When analyzed later, a missense DCLRE1C variant was found to be linked to TCR beta V- and J-gene trimming.

Healthy people donating bone marrow made up the donors. Comment on this clone: The antigen remains undetermined.

The PCR contained 60 Vbeta and 13 Jbeta primers. Only in-frame clones appear in the TCRdb table, and some are missing; sequencing was by immunoSEQ multiplex PCR. The sample table includes over 110,000 clones. Germline loops: CDR1 LNHDA, CDR2 SQIVND (reference sequence). This CDR3 region has 15 residues. The V end was cut by 5 bases, the J end by 6 bases, with 17 bases between. The TCR comes from a male donor in good health and CMV-seronegative. Material for sequencing was PBMCs. The chain uses TRBV19 and TRBJ1-5, with TRBD1 as a possible D gene (6 bases). The CDR3 DNA reads as TGTGCCAGTAGTCCAACGACAGGTAGGGGTCAGCCCCAGCATTTT. Translated: CASSPTTGRGQPQHF.